A single sample is the source of the 12 T cell receptor beta chains below, sequenced in a study of blood T cell repertoires in COVID-19. TCRdb's copy holds only in-frame clones and misses some; the assay was immunoSEQ multiplex PCR. Among about 86,000 clones, over 80% were seen once, and the ten largest hold about 3.4%. Sequenced: peripheral blood. The source is a man aged 50 or older with acute or convalescent COVID-19.

V is TRBV7-9 and J is TRBJ2-5; D is unresolved. CDR3 size: 12 residues. The V and J ends lost 6 bases and 1 base respectively, with 6 bases between them. Germline V CDR1 and CDR2: SEHNR, FQNEAQ (reference sequence). CDR3 DNA sequence: TGTGCCAGCAGTAGAGGCCAAGAGACCCAGTACTTC. Amino acid sequence: CASSRGQETQYF.

The V gene is TRBV4-1, the J gene TRBJ1-1; D gene ambiguous. There are 15 residues in the CDR3. Germline V gene data show CDR1 as MGHRA and CDR2 as YSYEKL. With 5 bases removed from V and 4 bases from J, the gap between germline ends came to 17 bases. The DNA of the CDR3 is TGCGCCAGCAGCGAGCGGACGTCTGATCCCACTGAAGCTTTCTTT. It specifies CASSERTSDPTEAFF.

This clone was seen a few times. The V and J genes are TRBV13 and TRBJ1-6; a weak D match, TRBD1 (6 bases). The CDR3 contains 16 residues. Germline lookup yields CDR1 PRHDT and CDR2 FYEKMQ (reference sequence). Trimming shortened V by 5 bases and J by 8 bases, and 19 bases separated the two germline ends. CDR3 loop: CASSTPGAAGDSPLHF. CDR3 DNA sequence: TGTGCCAGCAGCACCCCCGGCGCGGCAGGGGATTCACCCCTCCACTTT. The whole variable domain, filled in from reference TRBV13 and TRBJ1-6, reads AAGVIQSPRHLIKEKRETATLKCYPIPRHDTVYWYQQGPGQDPQFLISFYEKMQSDKGSIPDRFSAQQFSDYHSELNMSSLELGDSALYFCASSTPGAAGDSPLHFGNGTRLTVT.

The chain links TRBV7-2 to TRBJ2-2; TRBD2 aligns across 11 bases. The CDR3 is 16 amino acids. Trimming at V came to 5 bases and at J to 4 bases, leaving 6 bases not matched to a gene. Looked up from germline, CDR1 is SGHTA and CDR2 is FQGNSA. This CDR3 is CASSLSGGAGTGELFF. The CDR3, as DNA: TGTGCCAGCAGCCTTAGCGGGGGGGCAGGCACCGGGGAGCTGTTTTTT.

The chain has TRBV18 and TRBJ2-3; a possible D gene is TRBD1 (7 bases). CDR3 length: 15 amino acids. Germline V gene lookup returns CDR1 KGHSH and CDR2 LQKENI. Trimming took off 3 bases at V and 5 bases at J, with 15 bases between the two ends. The CDR3 DNA reads TGTGCCAGCTCACCCGCGCGACAGGGAGGAGATACGCAGTATTTT. The encoded protein is CASSPARQGGDTQYF.

The genes are TRBV20-1 and TRBJ1-1; perhaps TRBD1 as D (5 bases). The CDR3 length is 10 residues. Trimming stripped 0 bases from V and 13 bases from J, with 9 bases between. Germline lookup yields CDR1 DFQATT and CDR2 SNEGSKA (reference sequence). The CDR3 here is CSAREDKFFF. CDR3 in DNA: TGCAGTGCTAGAGAGGACAAGTTTTTCTTT.

The chain employs TRBV18 and TRBJ2-5; the match to TRBD1 covers 10 bases. CDR1 and CDR2 (germline): KGHSH, LQKENI. The V gene end was trimmed by 3 bases and the J gene end by 2 bases; junction bases not matched to a gene: 12. The CDR3 is made up of 18 amino acids. The CDR3 loop reads CASSPVGAGTGVQETQYF. CDR3 sequence (DNA): TGTGCCAGCTCACCCGTTGGCGCCGGGACAGGGGTTCAAGAGACCCAGTACTTC.

The gene calls are TRBV5-5 and TRBJ2-2; 8 bases are a match to TRBD1. Germline assignment: CDR1 SGHKS and CDR2 YYEKEE (reference sequence). The CDR3 is made up of 16 amino acids. Trimming cost V 4 bases and J 4 bases; bases outside gene matches: 9. Here the CDR3 DNA reads TGTGCCAGCAGCCCGGGACAGGCCCGAGGCACCGGGGAGCTGTTTTTT. Residues: CASSPGQARGTGELFF. The full variable domain, with the rest looked up from reference TRBV5-5 and TRBJ2-2, is DAGVTQSPTHLIKTRGQQVTLRCSPISGHKSVSWYQQVLGQGPQFIFQYYEKEERGRGNFPDRFSARQFPNYSSELNVNALLLGDSALYLCASSPGQARGTGELFFGEGSRLTVL.

The chain combines TRBV7-2 with TRBJ2-3, with D tentatively TRBD2 (6 bases). The V end lost 4 bases, the J end lost 1 base, and 6 bases lay between the germline ends. Germline V gives CDR1 SGHTA, CDR2 FQGNSA. This CDR3 is built from 13 residues. The chain's CDR3 is CASSWGGTDTQYF. As DNA, the CDR3 is TGTGCCAGCAGCTGGGGGGGCACAGATACGCAGTATTTT.

This sequence joins TRBV6-5 and TRBJ2-7; D is perhaps TRBD1 (7 bases). V shed 7 bases and J shed 2 bases, with 15 bases lying between them. This CDR3 has 14 residues. CDR1 is MNHEY and CDR2 is SVGAGI in the germline V gene. CDR3 nucleotides: TGTGCCAGCACCACGGGGGACAGCCCCTACGAGCAGTACTTC. Its translation is CASTTGDSPYEQYF.

This clone was recorded a few times. The V gene is TRBV19, the J gene TRBJ1-6, with D maybe TRBD1 (6 bases). Trimming removed 8 bases from V and 8 bases from J, with 16 bases in between. Germline V CDR1 and CDR2: LNHDA, SQIVND (reference sequence). CDR3 size: 14 residues. The CDR3 loop reads CASGRGEDDSPLHF. CDR3 bases: TGTGCCAGTGGGAGGGGGGAGGACGATTCACCCCTCCACTTT.

V is TRBV5-4 and J is TRBJ2-5; TRBD2 is a possible D gene (7 bases). V gave up 3 bases and J gave up 0 bases, with 12 bases separating them. The germline CDR1 and CDR2 sequences are SGHNT and YYREEE (reference sequence). The CDR3 loop spans 15 amino acids. The CDR3 is CASSSGGSYQETQYF. CDR3 DNA sequence: TGTGCCAGCAGCTCGGGGGGCAGTTACCAAGAGACCCAGTACTTC.